Sequencing of this TCR beta chain was carried out in a study of blood T cell repertoires in COVID-19. Study details: Collection of acute and convalescent COVID-19 samples took place in the United States, Italy and Spain.

This clone is categorized as medium-sized. An end of the junction does not agree with germline; a read error may underlie this. The sample contains more than one DNA sequence encoding this CDR3. In the original processing: Reference gene primers were amplified, and this amplification served to estimate nucleated cell counts. Using immunoSEQ multiplex PCR, the repertoire was profiled, and TCRdb retains in-frame clones only, with some absent. That table gives V, J and clone size, and the DNA gave D and trimming. The sample yields 15,000 to 20,000 clones, around 83% seen once. The specimen sequenced was peripheral blood. This sequence was found in a man between 65 and 80 years old with acute or convalescent COVID-19.

The DNA for the CDR3 is TGCGCCACCAGCGGAGGGGGGGGGCCCCAAGAGACCCAGTACTTC. Protein product: CATSGGGGPQETQYF. The chain combines TRBV9 with TRBJ2-5, with D perhaps matching TRBD2 (7 bases). The CDR3 is 15 amino acids. Germline CDR1 and CDR2: SGDLS and YYNGEE.